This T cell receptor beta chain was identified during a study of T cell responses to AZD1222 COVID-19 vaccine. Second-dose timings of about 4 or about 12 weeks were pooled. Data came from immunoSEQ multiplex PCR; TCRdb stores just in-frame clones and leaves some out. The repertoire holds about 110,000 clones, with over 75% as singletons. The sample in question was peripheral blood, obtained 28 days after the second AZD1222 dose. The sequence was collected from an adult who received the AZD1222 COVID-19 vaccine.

CDR3 sequence: CASSLRQPGSGNTIYF. CDR3 nucleotide sequence: TGTGCCAGCAGCCTAAGACAGCCTGGGTCTGGAAACACCATATATTTT. V and J are TRBV3-1 (or the pseudogene TRBV3-2) and TRBJ1-3, with D maybe TRBD1 (5 bases). Germline V CDR1 and CDR2: LGHDT, YNNKEL (reference sequence). This CDR3 contains 16 residues. The V end was cut by 4 bases, the J end by 1 base, with 14 bases between.